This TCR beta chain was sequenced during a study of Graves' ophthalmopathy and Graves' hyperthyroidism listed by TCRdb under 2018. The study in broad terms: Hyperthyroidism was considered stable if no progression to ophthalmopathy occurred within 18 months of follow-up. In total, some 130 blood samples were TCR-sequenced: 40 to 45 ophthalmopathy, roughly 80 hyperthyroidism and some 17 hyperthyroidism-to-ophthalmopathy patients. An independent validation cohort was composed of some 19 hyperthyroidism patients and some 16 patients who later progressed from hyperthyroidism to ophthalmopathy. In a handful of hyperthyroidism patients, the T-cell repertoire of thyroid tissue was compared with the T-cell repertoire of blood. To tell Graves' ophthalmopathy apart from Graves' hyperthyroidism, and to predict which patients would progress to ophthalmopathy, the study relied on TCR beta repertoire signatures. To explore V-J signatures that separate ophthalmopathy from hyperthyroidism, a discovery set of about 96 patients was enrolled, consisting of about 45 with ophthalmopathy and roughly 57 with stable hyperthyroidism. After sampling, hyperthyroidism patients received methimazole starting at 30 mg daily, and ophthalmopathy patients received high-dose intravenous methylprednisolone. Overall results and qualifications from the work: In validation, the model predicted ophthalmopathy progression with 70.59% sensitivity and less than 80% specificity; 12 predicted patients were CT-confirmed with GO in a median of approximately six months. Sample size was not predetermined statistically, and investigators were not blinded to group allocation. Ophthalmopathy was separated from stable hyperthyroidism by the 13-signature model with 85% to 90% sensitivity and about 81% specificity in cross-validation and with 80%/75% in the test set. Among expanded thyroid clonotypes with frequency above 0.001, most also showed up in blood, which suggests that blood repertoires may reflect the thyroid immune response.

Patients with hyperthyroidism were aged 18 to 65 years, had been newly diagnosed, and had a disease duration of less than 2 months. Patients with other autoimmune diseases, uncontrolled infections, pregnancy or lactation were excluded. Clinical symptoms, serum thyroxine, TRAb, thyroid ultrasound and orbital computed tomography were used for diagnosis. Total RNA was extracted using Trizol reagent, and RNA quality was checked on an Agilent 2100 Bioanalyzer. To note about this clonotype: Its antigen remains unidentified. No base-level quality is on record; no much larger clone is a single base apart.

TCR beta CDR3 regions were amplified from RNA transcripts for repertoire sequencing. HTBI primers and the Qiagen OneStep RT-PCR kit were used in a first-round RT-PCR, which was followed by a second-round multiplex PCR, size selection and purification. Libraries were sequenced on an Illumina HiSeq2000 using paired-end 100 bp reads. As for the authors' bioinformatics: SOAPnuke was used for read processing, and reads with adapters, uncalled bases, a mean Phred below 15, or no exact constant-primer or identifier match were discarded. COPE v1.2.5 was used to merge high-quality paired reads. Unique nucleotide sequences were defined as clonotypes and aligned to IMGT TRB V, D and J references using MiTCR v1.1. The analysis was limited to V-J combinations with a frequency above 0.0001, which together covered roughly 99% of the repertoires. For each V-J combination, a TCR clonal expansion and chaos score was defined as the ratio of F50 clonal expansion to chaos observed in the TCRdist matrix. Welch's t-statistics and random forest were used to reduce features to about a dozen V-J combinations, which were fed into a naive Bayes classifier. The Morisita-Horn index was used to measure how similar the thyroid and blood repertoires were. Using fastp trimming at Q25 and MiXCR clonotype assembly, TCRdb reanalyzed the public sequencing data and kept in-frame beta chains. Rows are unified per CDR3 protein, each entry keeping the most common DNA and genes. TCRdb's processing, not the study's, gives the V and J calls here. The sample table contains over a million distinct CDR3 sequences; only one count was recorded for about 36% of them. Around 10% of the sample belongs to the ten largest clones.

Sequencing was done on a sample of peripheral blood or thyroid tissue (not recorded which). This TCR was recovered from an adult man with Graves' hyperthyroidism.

The DNA is TGTGCCAGCAGTGAAGTCTGGGGGGCTGGCTACACCTTC. The resulting protein is CASSEVWGAGYTF. Here the chain combines TRBV12-3 or TRBV12-4 and TRBJ1-2, with TRBD1 perhaps the D gene, on 6 matching bases. V is clipped by 5 bases and J by 7 bases, and the sequence between their germline boundaries is 14 bases long. The CDR3 spans 13 residues, from the cysteine through the phenylalanine. The retained sequence is limited to the CDR3, 39 bases, with the frame set at the first base.